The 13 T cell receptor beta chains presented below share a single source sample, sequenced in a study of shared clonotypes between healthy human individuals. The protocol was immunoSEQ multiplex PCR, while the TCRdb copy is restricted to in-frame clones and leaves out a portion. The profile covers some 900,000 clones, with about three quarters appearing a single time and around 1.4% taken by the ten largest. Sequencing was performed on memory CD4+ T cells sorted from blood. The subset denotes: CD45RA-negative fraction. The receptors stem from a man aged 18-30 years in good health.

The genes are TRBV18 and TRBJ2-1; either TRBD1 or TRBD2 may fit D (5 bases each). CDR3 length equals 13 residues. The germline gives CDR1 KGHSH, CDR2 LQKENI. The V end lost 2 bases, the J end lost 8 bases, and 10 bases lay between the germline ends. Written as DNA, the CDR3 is TGTGCCAGCTCACCAACGAGGGGCCATGAGCAGTTCTTC. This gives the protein CASSPTRGHEQFF.

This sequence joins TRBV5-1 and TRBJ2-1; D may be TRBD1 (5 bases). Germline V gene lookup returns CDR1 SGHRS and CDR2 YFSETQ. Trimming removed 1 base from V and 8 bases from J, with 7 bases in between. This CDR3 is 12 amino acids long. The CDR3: CASSLQGYEQFF. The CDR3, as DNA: TGCGCCAGCAGCTTGCAGGGCTATGAGCAGTTCTTC.

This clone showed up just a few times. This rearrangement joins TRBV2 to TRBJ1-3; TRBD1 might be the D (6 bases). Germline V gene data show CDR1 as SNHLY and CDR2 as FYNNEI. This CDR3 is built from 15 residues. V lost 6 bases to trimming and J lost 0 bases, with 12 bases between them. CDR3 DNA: TGTGCCAGCAGGGACAGTTTATTCTCTGGAAACACCATATATTTT. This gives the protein CASRDSLFSGNTIYF.

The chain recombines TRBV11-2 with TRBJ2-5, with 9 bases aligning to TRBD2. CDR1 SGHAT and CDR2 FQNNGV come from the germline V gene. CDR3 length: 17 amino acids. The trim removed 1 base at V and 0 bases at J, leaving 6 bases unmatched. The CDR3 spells CASSLGWLAGNQETQYF. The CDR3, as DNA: TGTGCCAGCAGCTTAGGCTGGCTAGCGGGGAACCAAGAGACCCAGTACTTC.

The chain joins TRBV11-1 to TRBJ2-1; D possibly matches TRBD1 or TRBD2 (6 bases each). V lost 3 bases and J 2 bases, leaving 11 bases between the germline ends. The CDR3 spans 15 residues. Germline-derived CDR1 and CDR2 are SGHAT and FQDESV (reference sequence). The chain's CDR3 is CASSLGGGPYNEQFF. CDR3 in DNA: TGTGCCAGCAGCTTGGGTGGGGGGCCCTACAATGAGCAGTTCTTC.

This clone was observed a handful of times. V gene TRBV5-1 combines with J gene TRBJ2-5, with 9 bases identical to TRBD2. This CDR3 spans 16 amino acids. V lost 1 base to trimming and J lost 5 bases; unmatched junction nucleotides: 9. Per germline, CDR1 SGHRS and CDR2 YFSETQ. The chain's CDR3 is CASSLQAGGPGETQYF. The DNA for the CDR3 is TGCGCCAGCAGCTTGCAGGCGGGAGGGCCTGGGGAGACCCAGTACTTC.

The CDR3 sequence: CAWSDPRRGQETQYF. The CDR3 bases are TGTGCCTGGAGTGACCCCCGGCGGGGACAAGAGACCCAGTACTTC. This rearrangement joins TRBV30 to TRBJ2-5, with a weak D call TRBD2 (6 bases). Trimming removed 1 base from V and 2 bases from J, with 14 bases in between. This CDR3 is 15 amino acids long. Germline V gives CDR1 GTSNPN, CDR2 SVGIG (reference sequence). Full variable domain (missing parts from reference TRBV30 and TRBJ2-5): SQTIHQWPATLVQPVGSPLSLECTVEGTSNPNLYWYRQAAGRGLQLLFYSVGIGQISSEVPQNLSASRPQDRQFILSSKKLLLSDSGFYLCAWSDPRRGQETQYFGPGTRLLVL.

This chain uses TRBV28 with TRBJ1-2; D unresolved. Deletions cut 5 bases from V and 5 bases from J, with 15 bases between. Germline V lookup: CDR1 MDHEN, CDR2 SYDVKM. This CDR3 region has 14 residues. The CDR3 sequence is CASSQGPSPYGYTF. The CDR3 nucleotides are TGTGCCAGCAGTCAAGGGCCTTCCCCATATGGCTACACCTTC.

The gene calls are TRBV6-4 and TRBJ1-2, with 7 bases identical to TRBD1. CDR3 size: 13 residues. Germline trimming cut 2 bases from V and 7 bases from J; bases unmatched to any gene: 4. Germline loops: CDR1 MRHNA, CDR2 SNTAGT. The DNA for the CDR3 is TGTGCCAGCAGTGACGACAGGGCCTCTGGCTACACCTTC. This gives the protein CASSDDRASGYTF.

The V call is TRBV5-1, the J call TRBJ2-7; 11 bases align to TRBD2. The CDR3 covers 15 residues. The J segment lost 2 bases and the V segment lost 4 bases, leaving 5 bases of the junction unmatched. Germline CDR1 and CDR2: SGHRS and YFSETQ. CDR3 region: CASSPGLAGPYEQYF. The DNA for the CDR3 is TGCGCCAGCAGCCCCGGACTAGCGGGCCCCTACGAGCAGTACTTC.

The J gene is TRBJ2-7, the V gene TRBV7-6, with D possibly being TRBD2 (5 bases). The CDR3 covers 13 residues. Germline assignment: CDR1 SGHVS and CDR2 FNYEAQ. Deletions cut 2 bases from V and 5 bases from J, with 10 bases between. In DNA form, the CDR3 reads TGTGCCAGCAGCTTACTAGAGGGCAACGAGCAGTACTTC. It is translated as CASSLLEGNEQYF.

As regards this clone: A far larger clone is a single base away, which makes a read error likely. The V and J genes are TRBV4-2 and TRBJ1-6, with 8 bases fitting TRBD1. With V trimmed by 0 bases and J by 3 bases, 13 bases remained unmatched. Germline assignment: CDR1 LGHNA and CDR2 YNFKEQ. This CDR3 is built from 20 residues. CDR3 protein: CASSQEVGQGGRFYNSPLHF. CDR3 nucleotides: TGTGCCAGCAGCCAAGAGGTTGGACAGGGAGGAAGGTTCTATAATTCACCCCTCCACTTT.

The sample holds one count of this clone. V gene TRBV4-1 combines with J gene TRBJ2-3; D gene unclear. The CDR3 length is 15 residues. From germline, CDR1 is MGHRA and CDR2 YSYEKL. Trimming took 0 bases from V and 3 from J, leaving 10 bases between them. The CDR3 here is CASSQDSARTDTQYF. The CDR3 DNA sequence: TGCGCCAGCAGCCAAGACTCAGCGAGGACAGATACGCAGTATTTT.